This T cell receptor (beta chain) was retrieved from a study of blood T cell repertoires in COVID-19. Study summary: PBMCs, B-cell-depleted T cells, or T cells were the source of the cDNA or gDNA that made up the material.

The germline V gene encodes CDR1 SNHLY and CDR2 FYNNEI. The V end lost 5 bases, the J end lost 5 bases, and 14 bases lay between the germline ends. CDR3 length: 14 residues. Cohort 3 donors were reported recovered after two negative PCRs, clearance, or symptom resolution. Assay used: immunoSEQ multiplex PCR; TCRdb lists only in-frame clones, some missing. The table shows roughly 500,000 clones, with about 88% occurring only once. The TCR comes from a woman in her sixties or seventies who had recovered from COVID-19. The sample taken for sequencing was PBMCs or T cells enriched from blood (not recorded which). The V call is TRBV2, the J call TRBJ2-3; D might be TRBD1 (5 bases). The CDR3 spells CASSLHQGIDTQYF. DNA for the CDR3: TGTGCCAGCAGTCTTCACCAGGGCATAGATACGCAGTATTTT.